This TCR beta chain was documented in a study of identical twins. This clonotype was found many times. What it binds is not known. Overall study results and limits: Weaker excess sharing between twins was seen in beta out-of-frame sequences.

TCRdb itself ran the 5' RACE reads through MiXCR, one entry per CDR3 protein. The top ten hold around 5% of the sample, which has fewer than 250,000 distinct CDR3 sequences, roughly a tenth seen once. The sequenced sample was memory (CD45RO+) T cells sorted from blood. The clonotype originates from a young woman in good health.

CDR3 bases: TGCAGCACCAACACAGATACGCAGTATTTT. It codes for CSTNTDTQYF. V gene TRBV29-1 combines with J gene TRBJ2-3; D uncertain. This CDR3 region has 10 residues. V gave up 8 bases and J gave up 2 bases, with 5 bases separating them. Per the germline V gene, CDR1 is SQVTM and CDR2 is ANQGSEA.